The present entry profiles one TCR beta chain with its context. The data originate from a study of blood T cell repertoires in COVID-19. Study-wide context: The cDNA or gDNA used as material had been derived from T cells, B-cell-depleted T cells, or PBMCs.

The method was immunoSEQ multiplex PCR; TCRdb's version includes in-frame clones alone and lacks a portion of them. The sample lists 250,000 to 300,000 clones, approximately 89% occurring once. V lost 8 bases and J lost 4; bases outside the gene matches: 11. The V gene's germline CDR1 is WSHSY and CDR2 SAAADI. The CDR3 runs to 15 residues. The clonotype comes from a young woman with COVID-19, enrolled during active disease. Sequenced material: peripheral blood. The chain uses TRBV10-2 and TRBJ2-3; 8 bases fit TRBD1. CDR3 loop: CASAFGGQGSDTQYF. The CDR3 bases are TGCGCCAGCGCCTTCGGCGGACAGGGTTCAGATACGCAGTATTTT.